The rows below give T cell receptor beta chains drawn from one sample of a study of OX40 agonist ivuxolimab in advanced cancers. Libraries were prepared by immunoSEQ multiplex PCR; TCRdb keeps only in-frame clonotypes and omits some of them. The sample has approximately 84,000 clones; 85% to 95% are singletons. Source: CD4+ or CD8+ T cells sorted from blood, taken in a trial of the OX40 agonist ivuxolimab. The receptors come from an adult with an advanced solid tumor such as melanoma, head and neck, liver or kidney cancer. CDR3s include the opening cysteine and the closing phenylalanine or tryptophan. The order of the fields is V gene, clone size, J gene, D gene, CDR3 DNA, CDR3 protein. A D gene is named only where the DNA matches it firmly. A row's size may be missing; if present it is once, few, many or a size class.

V gene: TRBV12-5
clone size: NA
J gene: TRBJ2-1
D gene: TRBD2
CDR3 DNA: TGTGCTAGTGGTTTGGTAGGGACTAGCGGGAGAGGTGGGGACAATGAGCAGTTCTTC
CDR3 protein: CASGLVGTSGRGGDNEQFF

V gene: TRBV29-1
clone size: NA
J gene: TRBJ2-1
D gene: TRBD2
CDR3 DNA: TGCAGCGTTGAAGGGGGACTAGCGGGAGGGCCCTCCTACAATGAGCAGTTCTTC
CDR3 protein: CSVEGGLAGGPSYNEQFF

V gene: TRBV7-9
clone size: once
J gene: TRBJ1-2
D gene: NA
CDR3 DNA: TGTGCCAGCAGCACAACGACAGGCGAACCACACTATGGCTACACCTTC
CDR3 protein: CASSTTTGEPHYGYTF

V gene: TRBV19
clone size: few
J gene: TRBJ2-7
D gene: TRBD2
CDR3 DNA: TGTGCCAGTAGTAATCCCCAAAGCGGGAGCCTCGACGAGCAGTACTTC
CDR3 protein: CASSNPQSGSLDEQYF

V gene: TRBV6-1
clone size: NA
J gene: TRBJ1-2
D gene: NA
CDR3 DNA: TGTGCCAGCAGTGACAGGCACAAGGGGAGGGACTCGGCGCGCTACACCTTC
CDR3 protein: CASSDRHKGRDSARYTF

V gene: TRBV10-3
clone size: NA
J gene: TRBJ1-4
D gene: NA
CDR3 DNA: TGTGCCATCAGTGAGTGGGCAGGCGAAAAACTGTTTTTT
CDR3 protein: CAISEWAGEKLFF

V gene: TRBV12-5
clone size: NA
J gene: TRBJ1-1
D gene: NA
CDR3 DNA: TGTGCTAGTGGAGCGACTGAAGCTTTCTTT
CDR3 protein: CASGATEAFF

V gene: TRBV7-8
clone size: NA
J gene: TRBJ2-3
D gene: TRBD2
CDR3 DNA: TGTGCCAGCAGCCTTCCAGGACTAGCGGGGGGGCGACGATTCGGAGCAGATACGCAGTATTTT
CDR3 protein: CASSLPGLAGGRRFGADTQYF

V gene: TRBV28
clone size: NA
J gene: TRBJ1-5
D gene: NA
CDR3 DNA: TGTGCCAGCAGTTTAAGCGGGGCTCAGCCCCAGCATTTT
CDR3 protein: CASSLSGAQPQHF

V gene: TRBV25-1
clone size: once
J gene: TRBJ1-2
D gene: NA
CDR3 DNA: TGTGCCAGCAGTGCTGGAGTAGGGAGGGACAACTATGGCTACACCTTC
CDR3 protein: CASSAGVGRDNYGYTF

V gene: TRBV7-2
clone size: NA
J gene: TRBJ2-7
D gene: NA
CDR3 DNA: TGTGCCAGCAGCCAGATCAGGGGCGAGCAGTACTTC
CDR3 protein: CASSQIRGEQYF

V gene: TRBV2
clone size: once
J gene: TRBJ1-2
D gene: NA
CDR3 DNA: TGTGCCAGCAGTGTCGTAGAAGGGAGAGGCATTGATGGCTACACCTTC
CDR3 protein: CASSVVEGRGIDGYTF

V gene: TRBV19
clone size: NA
J gene: TRBJ2-5
D gene: TRBD1
CDR3 DNA: TGTGCCAGTAGCGGGTACGGGACAGACCAAGAGACCCAGTACTTC
CDR3 protein: CASSGYGTDQETQYF

V gene: TRBV5-1
clone size: NA
J gene: TRBJ2-7
D gene: NA
CDR3 DNA: TGCGCCAGCAGCTTAGTGGGACTCTACGAGCAGTACTTC
CDR3 protein: CASSLVGLYEQYF

V gene: TRBV27
clone size: NA
J gene: TRBJ2-1
D gene: NA
CDR3 DNA: TGTGCCAGCAGCTACCTCCTCAACAATGAGCAGTTCTTC
CDR3 protein: CASSYLLNNEQFF

V gene: TRBV30
clone size: NA
J gene: TRBJ1-4
D gene: NA
CDR3 DNA: TGTGCCTGGAGTGCGGGTATAAATGAAAAACTGTTTTTT
CDR3 protein: CAWSAGINEKLFF

V gene: TRBV27
clone size: NA
J gene: TRBJ1-4
D gene: NA
CDR3 DNA: TGTGCCAGCAGTTTCCGGGGCTCTAATGAAAAACTGTTTTTT
CDR3 protein: CASSFRGSNEKLFF

V gene: TRBV4-1
clone size: NA
J gene: TRBJ1-2
D gene: NA
CDR3 DNA: TGCGCCAGCAGCCAAGCAGGGGACTATGGCTACACCTTC
CDR3 protein: CASSQAGDYGYTF

V gene: TRBV2
clone size: NA
J gene: TRBJ2-1
D gene: NA
CDR3 DNA: TGTGCCAGCAGTGAGGGACCCCAGGATGAGCAGTTCTTC
CDR3 protein: CASSEGPQDEQFF

V gene: TRBV5-5
clone size: NA
J gene: TRBJ2-5
D gene: TRBD1
CDR3 DNA: TGTGCCAGCAGCTTGGGACAGGGATGGCCCCAAGAGACCCAGTACTTC
CDR3 protein: CASSLGQGWPQETQYF

V gene: TRBV11-2
clone size: NA
J gene: TRBJ2-7
D gene: NA
CDR3 DNA: TGTGCCAGCAGCTTACCCCAGGGGCTCTACGAGCAGTACTTC
CDR3 protein: CASSLPQGLYEQYF

V gene: TRBV20-1
clone size: NA
J gene: TRBJ2-2
D gene: NA
CDR3 DNA: TGCAGTGCTAGAGACACCGGGGAGCTGTTTTTT
CDR3 protein: CSARDTGELFF

V gene: TRBV29-1
clone size: NA
J gene: TRBJ2-5
D gene: NA
CDR3 DNA: TGCAGCGGGGACCCCACAGGGAAAGAGACCCAGTACTTC
CDR3 protein: CSGDPTGKETQYF

V gene: TRBV19
clone size: few
J gene: TRBJ2-7
D gene: TRBD1
CDR3 DNA: TGTGCCAGTAGTAACCTCGGACAGGGTGGGGACGAGCAGTACTTC
CDR3 protein: CASSNLGQGGDEQYF

V gene: TRBV15
clone size: NA
J gene: TRBJ2-7
D gene: TRBD2
CDR3 DNA: TGTGCCACCAGCAGCACAGCGGGAGCTCTACTCTACGAGCAGTACTTC
CDR3 protein: CATSSTAGALLYEQYF

V gene: TRBV7-2
clone size: NA
J gene: TRBJ1-1
D gene: NA
CDR3 DNA: TGTGCCAGCAGCCCCAGGACAGCGAACACTGAAGCTTTCTTT
CDR3 protein: CASSPRTANTEAFF

V gene: TRBV19
clone size: NA
J gene: TRBJ1-5
D gene: NA
CDR3 DNA: TGTGCCAGTACCTTCGTACCGAGACCTCCTCAGCCCCAGCATTTT
CDR3 protein: CASTFVPRPPQPQHF

V gene: TRBV6-1
clone size: NA
J gene: TRBJ1-1
D gene: NA
CDR3 DNA: TGTGCCAGCAGCTCGGGGGACACTGAAGCTTTCTTT
CDR3 protein: CASSSGDTEAFF

V gene: TRBV27
clone size: NA
J gene: TRBJ2-7
D gene: NA
CDR3 DNA: TGTGCCAGCGCAATTAGCGACGGAATGTACGAGCAGTACTTC
CDR3 protein: CASAISDGMYEQYF

V gene: TRBV6-1
clone size: NA
J gene: TRBJ2-7
D gene: NA
CDR3 DNA: TGTGCCAGCAGTGAATATGGGAGCGAGGCCTACGAGCAGTACTTC
CDR3 protein: CASSEYGSEAYEQYF

V gene: TRBV2
clone size: NA
J gene: TRBJ1-4
D gene: NA
CDR3 DNA: TGTGCCAGCAGTGAATTTCAGGGTGAAAAACTGTTTTTT
CDR3 protein: CASSEFQGEKLFF

V gene: TRBV6-1
clone size: NA
J gene: TRBJ1-5
D gene: NA
CDR3 DNA: TGTGCCAGCAGTGAAGCGCGTCAGATTAGCAATCAGCCCCAGCATTTT
CDR3 protein: CASSEARQISNQPQHF

V gene: TRBV12-5
clone size: few
J gene: TRBJ2-7
D gene: NA
CDR3 DNA: TGTGCTAGTGGGATGGGATACGAGCAGTACTTC
CDR3 protein: CASGMGYEQYF

V gene: TRBV7-7
clone size: NA
J gene: TRBJ2-1
D gene: NA
CDR3 DNA: TGTGCCAGCAGCTTACACAGGGACTACAATGAGCAGTTCTTC
CDR3 protein: CASSLHRDYNEQFF

V gene: TRBV14
clone size: NA
J gene: TRBJ1-6
D gene: NA
CDR3 DNA: TGTGCCAGCAGCCAAGAAGGCGTCGGACTTTTCAATTCACCCCTCCACTTT
CDR3 protein: CASSQEGVGLFNSPLHF

V gene: TRBV11-2
clone size: once
J gene: TRBJ2-3
D gene: TRBD2
CDR3 DNA: TGTGCCAGCAGCTTAGCGGGACGGGAGGGCACAGATACGCAGTATTTT
CDR3 protein: CASSLAGREGTDTQYF

V gene: TRBV5-6
clone size: NA
J gene: TRBJ2-7
D gene: TRBD1
CDR3 DNA: TGTGCCAGCAGCCTATCTCTGGTCGGGACAGGGGACGACGAGCAGTACTTC
CDR3 protein: CASSLSLVGTGDDEQYF

V gene: TRBV5-1
clone size: NA
J gene: TRBJ2-7
D gene: NA
CDR3 DNA: TGCGCCAGCAGCTTCCCAGGGTCCTACGAGCAGTACTTC
CDR3 protein: CASSFPGSYEQYF

V gene: TRBV5-4
clone size: NA
J gene: TRBJ2-2
D gene: TRBD1
CDR3 DNA: TGTGCCAGCAGCGGACCCCAGGGGGACACCGGGGAGCTGTTTTTT
CDR3 protein: CASSGPQGDTGELFF

V gene: TRBV27
clone size: NA
J gene: TRBJ2-2
D gene: TRBD1
CDR3 DNA: TGTGCCAGCAGTTGGACAGGGGGGAGCACCGGGGAGCTGTTTTTT
CDR3 protein: CASSWTGGSTGELFF